Listed below are T cell receptor beta chains from one sample, sequenced in a study of shared clonotypes between healthy human individuals. This table comes from immunoSEQ multiplex PCR, and its TCRdb copy is limited to in-frame clones, with some not included. The table records millions of clones, 90% to 95% of them present only once. Source material: naive CD4+ T cells sorted from blood. The receptors were gathered from a young man in good health. CDR3s include the opening cysteine and the closing phenylalanine or tryptophan. A D gene is named only where the DNA matches it firmly. Some rows have no size entry. The others give once, few or many, or a class for an expanded clone.

NA	NA	TRBJ2-3	TRBV2	CASNPGLGTDTQYF	TGTGCCAGCAACCCCGGGCTAGGCACAGATACGCAGTATTTT
NA	NA	TRBJ2-3	TRBV5-4	CASSSLPISDTQYF	TGTGCCAGCAGCTCGCTCCCTATTTCAGATACGCAGTATTTT
NA	NA	TRBJ1-5	TRBV11-2	CASSRNVNQPQHF	TGTGCCAGCAGCCGAAACGTGAATCAGCCCCAGCATTTT
NA	NA	TRBJ2-7	TRBV5-6	CASGKGNYEQYF	TGTGCCAGCGGCAAGGGGAACTACGAGCAGTACTTC
NA	NA	TRBJ1-2	TRBV18	CASSSGATNYGYTF	TGTGCCAGCTCTTCCGGGGCAACCAACTATGGCTACACCTTC
NA	NA	TRBJ1-1	TRBV5-1	CASSLGFTMNTEAFF	TGCGCCAGCAGCTTGGGGTTTACAATGAACACTGAAGCTTTCTTT
NA	once	TRBJ1-4	TRBV10-3	CAIASGVNEKLFF	TGTGCCATAGCCTCCGGGGTTAATGAAAAACTGTTTTTT
NA	NA	TRBJ2-3	TRBV29-1	CSVVAGDTDTQYF	TGCAGCGTTGTGGCAGGGGACACAGATACGCAGTATTTT
NA	NA	TRBJ2-3	TRBV4-3	CASSQGVNSLTSTDTQYF	TGCGCCAGCAGCCAAGGGGTTAATAGCCTGACAAGCACAGATACGCAGTATTTT
NA	NA	TRBJ1-6	TRBV6-1	CASDERMRNSPLHF	TGTGCCAGTGACGAACGAATGAGGAATTCACCCCTCCACTTT
TRBD2	NA	TRBJ2-2	TRBV7-2	CASSLELAGGKTGELFF	TGTGCCAGCAGCTTAGAGCTAGCGGGAGGTAAAACCGGGGAGCTGTTTTTT
TRBD2	NA	TRBJ2-1	TRBV7-2	CASSFGLAEYNEQFF	TGTGCCAGCAGCTTCGGACTAGCTGAATACAATGAGCAGTTCTTC
TRBD2	NA	TRBJ2-5	TRBV4-2	CASSERLAGVGETQYF	TGTGCCAGCAGCGAACGACTAGCGGGGGTCGGGGAGACCCAGTACTTC
NA	NA	TRBJ2-5	TRBV9	CASSVGGREWETQYF	TGTGCCAGCAGCGTAGGGGGCAGGGAATGGGAGACCCAGTACTTC
NA	NA	TRBJ2-1	TRBV13	CASSLSGRIDEQFF	TGTGCCAGCAGCTTATCGGGGAGAATCGATGAGCAGTTCTTC
TRBD1	NA	TRBJ1-2	TRBV5-4	CASSFDRAPRYGYTF	TGTGCCAGCAGCTTCGACAGGGCCCCGAGGTATGGCTACACCTTC
TRBD2	NA	TRBJ2-3	TRBV5-6	CASSGTGGADTQYF	TGTGCCAGCAGCGGGACGGGAGGGGCAGATACGCAGTATTTT